The following is a T cell receptor beta chain sequence with its context. Gene-specific TRAV and TRBV primers were used for first-strand cDNA, covering alpha and beta chains. With a constant-region primer and a V-primer adapter, TCRs were subjected to 20 PCR cycles of amplification. In vitro transcription was used to amplify the isolated mRNA. From the reads, TCRdb called clonotypes with MiXCR, one entry per CDR3 protein. This table has roughly 60,000 distinct CDR3 sequences, under 30% appearing once. The CDR3 has 16 amino acids. CDR1 is MDHEN and CDR2 is SYDVKM in the germline V gene. J lost 6 bases, V lost 6 bases, and 7 bases had no gene match. Specified time point: before trial treatment. Low-dose radiotherapy and low-dose cyclophosphamide, together with aspirin, ipilimumab and nivolumab, were given to donors. The data derive from a study of low-dose radiotherapy and immunotherapy resistance in tumors. Study context: It was every two weeks, one day before radiation and immunotherapy, that intravenous cyclophosphamide 200 mg/m2 was given.

The chain links TRBV28 to TRBJ2-1, with TRBD2 matching 14 bases. The material was PBMCs, obtained before treatment. The receptor's source is a male donor with prostate cancer. The CDR3 DNA is TGTGCCAGCAGCCTTCACGGGACTAGCGGGAGCAATGAGCAGTTCTTC. This translates into CASSLHGTSGSNEQFF.